This T cell receptor (beta chain) comes out of a study of human versus mouse CDR3 diversity and MHC coevolution. Looking at the study overall: Between roughly 5.5 x 10^6 and 1.6 x 10^7 valid reads came from each sample. Findings and caveats of the study: By iCHAO1, human TCR beta clonotypes numbered some 1.6 million, the most.

CDR1 LNHDA and CDR2 SQIVND come from the germline V gene (reference sequence). Trimming shortened V by 4 bases and J by 3 bases, and 7 bases separated the two germline ends. CDR3 length: 12 residues. Remarks on this clone: Its antigen is as yet unknown.

The assay was immunoSEQ multiplex PCR, and TCRdb's table has in-frame clones only and misses some. The repertoire holds 60,000 or so clones, with 85% to 95% as singletons. This rearrangement joins TRBV19 to TRBJ2-7, with D possibly being TRBD1 (6 bases). The specimen was naive CD4+ T cells from blood. Subset described: CD45RO-negative CD62L-positive naive CD4 T cells. The receptor's source is a person aged 55 to 70 in good health. CDR3 sequence reads: CASSKQGYEQYF. CDR3 DNA: TGTGCCAGTAGTAAACAGGGCTACGAGCAGTACTTC.